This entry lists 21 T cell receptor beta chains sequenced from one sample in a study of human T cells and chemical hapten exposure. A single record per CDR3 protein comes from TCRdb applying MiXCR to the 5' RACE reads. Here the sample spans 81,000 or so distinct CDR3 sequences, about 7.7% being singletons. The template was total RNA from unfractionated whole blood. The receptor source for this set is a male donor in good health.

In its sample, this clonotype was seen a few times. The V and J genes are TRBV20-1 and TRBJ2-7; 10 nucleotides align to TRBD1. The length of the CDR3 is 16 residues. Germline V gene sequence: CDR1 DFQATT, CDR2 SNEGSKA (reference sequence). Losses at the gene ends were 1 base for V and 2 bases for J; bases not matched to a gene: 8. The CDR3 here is CSARGPGQGLAYEQYF. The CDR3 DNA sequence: TGCAGTGCTAGAGGCCCGGGACAGGGGCTCGCCTACGAGCAGTACTTC.

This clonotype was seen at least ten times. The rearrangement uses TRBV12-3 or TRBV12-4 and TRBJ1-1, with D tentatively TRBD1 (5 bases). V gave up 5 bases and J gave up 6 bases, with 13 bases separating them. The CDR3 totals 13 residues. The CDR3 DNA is TGTGCCAGCAGTCTGCAGGGTCGACCTGAAGCTTTCTTT. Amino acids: CASSLQGRPEAFF.

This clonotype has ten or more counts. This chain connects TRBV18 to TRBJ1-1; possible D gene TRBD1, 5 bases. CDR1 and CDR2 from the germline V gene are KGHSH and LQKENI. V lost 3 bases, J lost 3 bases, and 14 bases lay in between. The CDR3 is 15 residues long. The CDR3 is CASSPRVPQDTEAFF. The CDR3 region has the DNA TGTGCCAGCTCACCCAGAGTCCCACAGGACACTGAAGCTTTCTTT.

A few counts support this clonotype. Here the CDR3 DNA reads TGCGCCAGCAGCCCGGACGGGCCTCCTACCCGGGAGCAGTACTTC. As protein: CASSPDGPPTREQYF. V and J are TRBV5-1 and TRBJ2-7; D is ambiguous. V gave up 4 bases and J gave up 7 bases, with 21 bases separating them. Germline assignment: CDR1 SGHRS and CDR2 YFSETQ. CDR3 length: 15 residues.

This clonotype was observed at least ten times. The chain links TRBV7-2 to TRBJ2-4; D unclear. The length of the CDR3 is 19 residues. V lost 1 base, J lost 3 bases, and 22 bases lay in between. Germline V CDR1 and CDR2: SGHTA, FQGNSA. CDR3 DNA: TGTGCCAGCAGCTTAGGATTGCGTATCGGCGGATTGAGCAAAAACATTCAGTACTTC. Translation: CASSLGLRIGGLSKNIQYF.

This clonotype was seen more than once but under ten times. This CDR3 reads CASSERGRDTQYF. CDR3 nucleotides: TGTGCCAGCAGTGAACGGGGAAGAGATACGCAGTATTTT. The chain recombines TRBV6-1 with TRBJ2-3, with a possible D match to TRBD2 (5 bases). Looked up from germline, CDR1 is MNHNS and CDR2 is SASEGT. The V gene lost 2 bases and the J gene lost 5 bases, with 8 bases spanning the gap. This CDR3 has 13 residues.

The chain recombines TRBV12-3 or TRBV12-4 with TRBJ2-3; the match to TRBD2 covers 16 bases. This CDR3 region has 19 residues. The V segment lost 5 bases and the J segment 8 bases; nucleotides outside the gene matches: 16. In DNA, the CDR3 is TGTGCCAGCAGTCTCCCGGGACTAGCGGGAGGGGCAGAGGCAGGTACGCAGTATTTT. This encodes CASSLPGLAGGAEAGTQYF.

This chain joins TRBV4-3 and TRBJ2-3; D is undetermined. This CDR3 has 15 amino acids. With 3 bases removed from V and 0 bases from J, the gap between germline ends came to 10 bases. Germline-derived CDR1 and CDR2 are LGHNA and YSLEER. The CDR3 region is CASSHVQASTDTQYF. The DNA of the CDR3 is TGCGCCAGCAGCCATGTGCAGGCTAGCACAGATACGCAGTATTTT.

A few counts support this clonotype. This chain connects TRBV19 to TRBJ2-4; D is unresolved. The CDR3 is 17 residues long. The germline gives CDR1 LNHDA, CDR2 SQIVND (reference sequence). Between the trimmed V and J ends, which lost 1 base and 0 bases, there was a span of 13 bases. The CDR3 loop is CASSIGVAGLAKNIQYF. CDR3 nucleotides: TGTGCCAGTAGTATAGGAGTGGCAGGTCTAGCCAAAAACATTCAGTACTTC.

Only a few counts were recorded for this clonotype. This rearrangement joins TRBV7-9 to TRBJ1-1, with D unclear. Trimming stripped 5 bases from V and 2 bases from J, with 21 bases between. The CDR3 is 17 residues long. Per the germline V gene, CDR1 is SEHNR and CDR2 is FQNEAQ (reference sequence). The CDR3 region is CASSIRAKLGTNTEAFF. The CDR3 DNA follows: TGTGCCAGCAGCATCCGGGCCAAATTAGGTACCAACACTGAAGCTTTCTTT.

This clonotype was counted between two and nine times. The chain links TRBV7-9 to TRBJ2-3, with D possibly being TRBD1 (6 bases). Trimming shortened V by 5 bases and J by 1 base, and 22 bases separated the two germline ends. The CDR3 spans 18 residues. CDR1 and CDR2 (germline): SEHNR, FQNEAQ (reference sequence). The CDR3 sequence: CASSDPDYRDGGTDTQYF. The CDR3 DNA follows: TGTGCCAGCAGCGATCCAGATTACAGGGATGGGGGCACAGATACGCAGTATTTT.

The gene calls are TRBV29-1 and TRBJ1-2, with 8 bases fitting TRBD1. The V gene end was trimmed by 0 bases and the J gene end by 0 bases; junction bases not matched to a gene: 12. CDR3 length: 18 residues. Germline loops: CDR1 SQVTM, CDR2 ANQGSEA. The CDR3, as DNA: TGCAGCGTTGAAGATCTTGAGACAGGGGCCCACTCTAACTATGGCTACACCTTC. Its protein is CSVEDLETGAHSNYGYTF.

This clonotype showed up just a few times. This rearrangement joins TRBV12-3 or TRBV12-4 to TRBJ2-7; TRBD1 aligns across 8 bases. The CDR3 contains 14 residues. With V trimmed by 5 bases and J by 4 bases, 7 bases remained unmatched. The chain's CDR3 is CASSPGQGEYEQYF. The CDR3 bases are TGTGCCAGCAGTCCAGGACAGGGCGAGTACGAGCAGTACTTC.

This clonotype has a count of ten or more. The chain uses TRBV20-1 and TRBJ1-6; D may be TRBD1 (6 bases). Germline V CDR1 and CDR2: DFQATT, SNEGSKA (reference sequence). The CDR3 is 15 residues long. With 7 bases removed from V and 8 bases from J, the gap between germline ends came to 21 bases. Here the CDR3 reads CSVGRGDKLDSPLHF. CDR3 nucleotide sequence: TGCAGTGTAGGAAGAGGGGACAAACTCGATTCACCCCTCCACTTT.

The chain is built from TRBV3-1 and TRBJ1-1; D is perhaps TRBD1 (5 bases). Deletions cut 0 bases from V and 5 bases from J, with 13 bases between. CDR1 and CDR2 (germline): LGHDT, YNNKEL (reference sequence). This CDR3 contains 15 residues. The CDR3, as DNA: TGTGCCAGCAGCCAAGATGTACGGGGGGGAACTGAAGCTTTCTTT. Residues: CASSQDVRGGTEAFF.

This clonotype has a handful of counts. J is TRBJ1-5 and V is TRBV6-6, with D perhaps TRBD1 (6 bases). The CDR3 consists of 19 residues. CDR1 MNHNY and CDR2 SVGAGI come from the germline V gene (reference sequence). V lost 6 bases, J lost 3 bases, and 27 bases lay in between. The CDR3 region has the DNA TGTGCCAGCAGATTTACCTCCGGGGGGATTGACAGGAACAATCAGCCCCAGCATTTT. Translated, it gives CASRFTSGGIDRNNQPQHF.

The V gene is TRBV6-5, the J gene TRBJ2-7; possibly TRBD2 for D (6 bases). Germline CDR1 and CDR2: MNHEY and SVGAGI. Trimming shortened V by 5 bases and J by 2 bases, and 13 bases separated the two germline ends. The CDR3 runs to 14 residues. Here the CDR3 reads CASSTPGLTYEQYF. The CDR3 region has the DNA TGTGCCAGCAGTACTCCGGGACTGACCTACGAGCAGTACTTC.

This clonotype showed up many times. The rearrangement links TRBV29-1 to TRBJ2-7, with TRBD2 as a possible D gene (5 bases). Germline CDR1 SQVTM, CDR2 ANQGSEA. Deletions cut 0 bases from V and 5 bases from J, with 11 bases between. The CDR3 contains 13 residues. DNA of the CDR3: TGCAGCGTTGAAGAGGGCAGGAGGAACGAGCAGTACTTC. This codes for CSVEEGRRNEQYF.

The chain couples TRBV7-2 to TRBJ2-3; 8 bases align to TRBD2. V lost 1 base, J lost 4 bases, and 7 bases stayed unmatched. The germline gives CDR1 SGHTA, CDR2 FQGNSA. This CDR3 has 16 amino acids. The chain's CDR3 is CASSLGFAGGPDTQYF. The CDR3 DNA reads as TGTGCCAGCAGCTTAGGTTTTGCGGGGGGCCCAGATACGCAGTATTTT.

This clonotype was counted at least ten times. The chain's CDR3 is CASSSTGSDEQYF. The CDR3 coding sequence is TGTGCCAGTAGTTCCACAGGGTCCGACGAGCAGTACTTC. The chain is built from TRBV19 and TRBJ2-7; possibly TRBD1 for D (6 bases). The CDR3 is 13 amino acids. V lost 5 bases and J lost 5, with 13 bases in between. Germline values: CDR1 LNHDA, CDR2 SQIVND (reference sequence).

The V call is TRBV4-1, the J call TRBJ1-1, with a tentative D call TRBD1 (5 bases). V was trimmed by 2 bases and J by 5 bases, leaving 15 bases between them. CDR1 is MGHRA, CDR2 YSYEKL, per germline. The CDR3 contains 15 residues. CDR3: CASSQLDSGGTEAFF. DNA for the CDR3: TGCGCCAGCAGCCAACTGGACTCCGGGGGGACTGAAGCTTTCTTT.